This TCR beta chain was found in a study of cytomegalovirus exposure and HLA in healthy donors (dated by TCRdb to about 2017). About the investigation overall: According to an earlier analysis of a few hundred of the donors, some 170 million T cells yielded 117 million unique TCR beta sequences and about 280 Gb of sequence data. In a later analysis, previously published TCR beta repertoires from about 670 donors were re-analyzed and high-resolution HLA genotyping was added so that TCR occurrence patterns could be studied. Rather than using new phenotypic data, the later analysis identified candidate immune exposures from TCR beta sequences and from how often those sequences occurred across donors. To predict cytomegalovirus infection status, the study combined high-throughput TCR immunosequencing, statistical association of individual TCRs with disease status, and machine learning. The number of typed donors differed by locus: 629-630 for A, B, C, DRB1 and DQB1; some 540 for DQA1; around 580 for DPA1; and some 470 for DPB1. On average, around 240,000 unique TCR beta nucleotide sequences were sequenced per donor among several hundred genotyped donors of the cohort, with 15% to 20% of those sequences being non-productive. HLA typing covered class I and class II loci at four-digit resolution. In an earlier analysis of 587 of the donors, high-throughput TCR beta sequencing was used to judge whether each TCR beta V gene segment behaved as functional or pseudogenic. About five DR-DQ haplotypes were handled as single units for association and clustering because linkage in the cohort was strong. Besides the first cohort of more than 650 subjects, a separate validation cohort made up of roughly 130 different subjects was used. Donor age, sex, ethnicity and CMV serostatus were compiled together with the repertoire data. Genome-wide SNP genotypes for about 65% of the 666 donors were used in a later genetic analysis, which treated that subset as a discovery cohort. The study used immunosequencing to profile the T cell repertoires of more than 650 subjects and linked those repertoires to cytomegalovirus serostatus. About 300 gigabases of sequencing data and tens of millions of unique TCR sequences were included in an early release covering roughly 700 HLA-typed donors. The study aimed to test whether cataloging public T cell receptors could reveal signatures of past pathogen exposure. Among the roughly 430 genotyped donors, around 81% belonged to the genetic ancestry cluster associated with self-reported Caucasian donors. Every repertoire in the discovery cohort had been generated on one and the same sequencing platform. On the study overall, not on this receptor specifically: A later analysis found that HLA-associated TCR beta chains were more clonally expanded and had lower generation probabilities than equally common non-associated chains. Because HLA typing was missing for some donors at each locus, association tests included only the typed subset. Most CMV-associated TCR beta chains appeared to be HLA-restricted in a later analysis, and the HLA associations seemed to be driven largely by CMV exposure. V-gene and J-gene trimming of TCR beta chains was associated with a missense DCLRE1C variant in a later genetic analysis, and the association was replicated in an independent cohort. The classifier was reported to diagnose cytomegalovirus status with high specificity and sensitivity in both the original and validation cohorts. Roughly uniform sequencing depth across donors was assumed in presence/absence analyses, although this assumption may not hold. Only TCR beta chains were sequenced in this cohort, and the absence of alpha or paired-chain data limited detectable features. Strong co-occurrence of HLA alleles, especially DR and DQ, made assigning TCR associations to individual alleles difficult. Specific HLA alleles were associated with 15,000 to 20,000 TCR beta sequences at a false discovery rate of 0.05 in a later analysis. The study listed 164 TCR beta chains as associated with cytomegalovirus. Correlated functional status among segregating V segments might reflect linkage disequilibrium, but an unknown experimental factor could not be ruled out. It was suggested by the authors that the approach could potentially be generalized to other disease states and immunological phenotypes. Because counts were too low, some 17 rarely observed V segments, including chromosome 9 orphons, were left out of the earlier analysis of over 550 of the donors. In vitro tests confirmed that a few of the cytomegalovirus-associated TCR beta chains recognize cytomegalovirus antigens. According to a later genetic analysis, donors in an Asian-associated ancestry cluster had fewer N-insertions in productive TCRs than the roughly 660-donor mean. A further reported finding was that TCR beta sequences accurately predicted the HLA-A and HLA-B alleles for most subjects in the first cohort. Broadly in line with IMGT annotations, most TCR beta V segments showed up in productive rearrangements about 87% or about 30% of the time in an earlier analysis of under 700 of the donors. Some IMGT-functional V segments, including TRBV6-2 and TRBV6-3, could not be told apart with the 87-base-pair reads, so those segments were excluded. CMV serostatus was the only immune exposure information available for the cohort. A cluster of highly shared sequence variants was judged likely to be a technical artifact of the sequencing pipeline. In a later analysis, the rate of TCR association differed among HLA loci, with DRB1 alleles having the most associated TCRs and HLA-C alleles having the fewest. Most TCR sequences were seen in very few donors, while some public TCRs were found in many individuals. Several of the top co-occurrence clusters appeared to be linked to parvovirus B19, influenza, CMV and Epstein-Barr virus, according to a later analysis.

About this clone: No antigen is known for it. No much larger clonotype is one base removed from it; base qualities were not supplied.

In total, 666 healthy bone marrow donors made up the cohort. Cohort members were all nominally healthy when sampled, although unrecorded immune exposures were likely present. The donor tested CMV seropositive, placing the donor among the 290 or so seropositive members of the cohort. Every donor gave a peripheral blood sample, and the peripheral blood mononuclear cells from that sample were used for TCR beta sequencing. The Qiagen DNeasy Blood Extraction Kit was used to extract genomic DNA from the blood cell samples. Clipping removes 4 bases from V and 8 bases from J, with 13 as the unmatched junction base count. CDR1 SQVTM and CDR2 ANQGSEA were looked up in the germline V gene. The CDR3 has 14 amino acids, counting the end cysteine and phenylalanine. The read is trimmed to its CDR3 DNA, 42 bases read in frame from base 1. Libraries were constructed by the immunoSEQ multiplex PCR assay. The multiplex PCR relied on a mix of 60 forward primers for TCR Vbeta segments and 13 reverse primers for TCR Jbeta segments. A multiplex PCR assay on genomic DNA amplified the CDR3 region of rearranged TCR beta genes. On the Illumina HiSeq System, the amplified TCR beta libraries were sequenced as 87-base-pair reads. In the source study's methods: A later analysis counted about 80 million unique TCR beta chains across the 550 to 750 repertoires, and 10 million to 11 million of these chains were shared by at least two donors. A nearest-neighbor algorithm error-corrected the raw reads and collapsed the reads into unique sequences, merging closely related sequences to remove PCR and sequencing errors. To assign V, D and J gene segments, CDR3 sequences were aligned to IMGT reference sequences. For a sequence to be retained, at least a six-nucleotide match to both a V gene segment and a J gene segment was required. A rearrangement was called productive if the CDR3 had no stop codons and remained in frame with V and J, and every other rearrangement was called non-productive. Following IMGT convention, CDR3 was defined as the stretch from the second conserved V-encoded cysteine to the conserved J-encoded phenylalanine. The earlier analysis of about 530 of the donors excluded any sequence lacking an unambiguous match to a single V gene segment. In an earlier analysis of approximately 610 of the donors, V segments were called functional above 56.7% productive rearrangements and were called segregating when the between-donor standard deviation exceeded 5%. A statistical classification framework was built for diagnosing cytomegalovirus status from the catalog of TCR beta chain sequences. In a later analysis, V and J genes were assigned by comparing TCR nucleotide sequences against IMGT/GENE-DB human TR gene sequences. A later analysis assigned CDR3 sequences and most-parsimonious VDJ recombination scenarios with the TCRdist pipeline. A later analysis defined each TCR beta chain by its CDR3 amino acid sequence plus V-gene family, and excluded reads lacking a unique V-gene family. In a later analysis, 500 to 700 highly shared, low-generation-probability nucleotide sequences were removed to address suspected cross-contamination and a sequencing artifact. In a later analysis, a clonal expansion index was calculated for each public chain from normalized within-repertoire ranks of inferred template counts. Generation probabilities in a later analysis came from a VDJ recombination model fitted to out-of-frame rearrangements, and those results were checked against IGoR. In a later analysis, hypergeometric tests were used to score TCR-TCR, TCR-HLA and TCR-CMV co-occurrence, with a repertoire-size bias correction applied to TCR pairs. To estimate false discovery rates, a later analysis permuted the HLA or CMV assignments 20 times. In a later analysis, co-occurring TCRs were grouped using DBSCAN, with TCRdist sequence similarity added in when clustering inside HLA-allele-positive subsets. Co-occurrence clustering excluded repertoires with fewer than 30,000 or more than 120,000 public chains, plus five with anomalous nucleotide sharing. TCRdb obtained this table from immuneACCESS and retained in-frame rearrangements with V and J assigned. These tables miss some clones; where compared with another copy, unresolved V genes account for less than half of the shortfall, and the remainder is unexplained. That table is the source of V, J and clone size, and D and trimming were worked out from the DNA. The sample yields about 190,000 clones; around 88% were counted once. Around 1.6% of the sample comes from the top ten.

The V gene is TRBV29-1 and the J gene is TRBJ2-5, and 7 junctional nucleotides match TRBD1. Specimen: PBMCs. This TCR was recovered from a man aged 35-49 years in good health and CMV-seropositive. The CDR3 reads CSVVEDRTRETQYF. DNA sequence: TGCAGCGTTGTTGAGGACAGGACTCGGGAAACCCAGTACTTC.